This passage covers 32 T cell receptor beta chains from one sample sequenced in a study of shared clonotypes between healthy human individuals (dated by TCRdb to the early 2020s). CD8 naive samples were obtained by positive selection for CCR7 among CD45RO-negative cells, yielding a CD45RA+CCR7+ population from which TemRA cells were excluded. The library relied on the immunoSEQ multiplex PCR assay. TCRdb stores this immuneACCESS table with in-frame sequences only. Part of the clones is absent; in the studies checked, under half of the shortfall reflects unresolved V genes, and no reason is known for the rest. The sample includes around 2,100,000 clones, with roughly 94% observed a single time. 0.9% to 1.5% of the sample is held by the ten biggest clonotypes. Sequenced material: naive CD8+ T cells sorted from blood. The sample's cell subset or site label is to be understood as: CD45RA+CCR7+. The source is a man aged 18 to 29 in good health.

The rearrangement links TRBV7-9 to TRBJ2-7, with TRBD1 identical over 8 bases. The CDR3 has 16 amino acids. The V segment lost 2 bases and the J segment 3 bases; nucleotides outside the gene matches: 9. Germline values: CDR1 SEHNR, CDR2 FQNEAQ (reference sequence). The CDR3 DNA is TGTGCCAGCAGCTTACCCGGACAGGGTAGCAACTACGAGCAGTACTTC. This translates into CASSLPGQGSNYEQYF.

The chain joins TRBV7-8 to TRBJ2-5; perhaps TRBD2 as D (6 bases). The CDR3 spans 16 residues. Germline V gives CDR1 SGHVS, CDR2 FQNEAQ. V was trimmed by 2 bases and J by 5 bases, leaving 18 bases between them. The CDR3 bases are TGTGCCAGCAGCTTACCTAGCGCGTCCCCCCCGGAGACCCAGTACTTC. Its translation is CASSLPSASPPETQYF.

The chain is built from TRBV5-1 and TRBJ2-7, with D unresolved. The CDR3 length is 12 residues. With 7 bases removed from V and 6 bases from J, the gap between germline ends came to 14 bases. The germline V gene encodes CDR1 SGHRS and CDR2 YFSETQ. The CDR3 DNA sequence: TGCGCCAGCGGGCCTTCAAGTTCCGAGCAGTACTTC. It yields the protein CASGPSSSEQYF.

This sequence joins TRBV28 and TRBJ1-1; no clear D gene. The CDR3 runs to 15 residues. The V and J ends lost 1 base and 1 base respectively, with 10 bases between them. CDR1 is MDHEN, CDR2 SYDVKM, per germline. The CDR3 DNA reads TGTGCCAGCAGTTTATATCGCAGTCGGAACACTGAAGCTTTCTTT. This gives the protein CASSLYRSRNTEAFF.

The chain employs TRBV27 and TRBJ1-2, with 7 bases lining up with TRBD1. The CDR3 has 16 amino acids. V gave up 5 bases and J gave up 4 bases; unmatched junction bases: 13. Looked up from germline, CDR1 is MNHEY and CDR2 is SMNVEV (reference sequence). CDR3 protein: CASSPSQGEYIYGYTF. The CDR3 bases are TGTGCCAGCAGTCCATCCCAGGGGGAATATATCTATGGCTACACCTTC.

This clone came up once. CDR3 bases: TGTGCCAGCAGTACCCTCGGCGGGGGGGAAGCTTTCTTT. Its protein product is CASSTLGGGEAFF. The chain joins TRBV6-5 to TRBJ1-1; D might be TRBD1 (5 bases). V gave up 5 bases and J gave up 8 bases, with 15 bases separating them. The CDR3 covers 13 residues. Per germline, CDR1 MNHEY and CDR2 SVGAGI.

For this clone: This CDR3 is also generated by other DNA sequences in the sample. This chain connects TRBV5-1 to TRBJ1-1; D is possibly TRBD1 (5 bases). V lost 4 bases, J lost 5 bases, and 12 bases lay in between. The CDR3 consists of 13 residues. The germline V gene has CDR1 SGHRS and CDR2 YFSETQ. The CDR3 DNA follows: TGCGCCAGCAGCCTTGGGGGGGAAACTGAAGCTTTCTTT. This gives the protein CASSLGGETEAFF.

The chain employs TRBV4-1 and TRBJ2-1; 7 nucleotides align to TRBD2. This CDR3 spans 18 amino acids. The junction had 15 bases not matched to a gene; V was cut back by 4 bases and J by 3 bases. CDR1 and CDR2 from the germline V gene are MGHRA and YSYEKL. The CDR3 DNA follows: TGCGCCAGCAGCCCTAGGGAGGGAGGCCAAGCCTTCTACAATGAGCAGTTCTTC. Amino acids: CASSPREGGQAFYNEQFF.

This rearrangement joins TRBV9 to TRBJ1-2, with D hard to call. This CDR3 contains 15 residues. Germline V gene sequence: CDR1 SGDLS, CDR2 YYNGEE. V was clipped by 4 bases and J by 1 base, with 14 bases between them. The CDR3 loop reads CASSSNPPLNYGYTF. The CDR3 nucleotides read TGTGCCAGCAGCTCCAACCCACCTCTTAACTATGGCTACACCTTC.

The chain couples TRBV7-6 to TRBJ2-4; no firm D call. CDR3 length: 17 amino acids. Germline-derived CDR1 and CDR2 are SGHVS and FNYEAQ. Deletions cut 5 bases from V and 0 bases from J, with 17 bases between. The chain's CDR3 is CASSPTLGRLAKNIQYF. The DNA of the CDR3 is TGTGCCAGCAGCCCTACTCTAGGACGGCTAGCCAAAAACATTCAGTACTTC.

The genes are TRBV7-9 and TRBJ1-4; D may be TRBD1 (5 bases). Germline V gene lookup returns CDR1 SEHNR and CDR2 FQNEAQ (reference sequence). CDR3 length: 15 residues. V shed 5 bases and J shed 5 bases, with 15 bases lying between them. DNA for the CDR3: TGTGCCAGCAGCGAACCAGGGAATTCGAATGAAAAACTGTTTTTT. Translating gives CASSEPGNSNEKLFF.

The rearrangement joins TRBV30 to TRBJ2-3, with 10 bases lining up with TRBD1. J lost 6 bases, V lost 3 bases, and 6 bases had no gene match. This CDR3 contains 14 residues. Germline values: CDR1 GTSNPN, CDR2 SVGIG (reference sequence). CDR3 bases: TGTGCCTGGAGCGCCGGGACAGGGGCGGATACGCAGTATTTT. Protein: CAWSAGTGADTQYF.

In its sample, this clone was seen once. The V gene is TRBV29-1, the J gene TRBJ2-7, with TRBD2 as a possible D gene (5 bases). V gave up 3 bases and J gave up 1 base, with 10 bases separating them. Germline V gives CDR1 SQVTM, CDR2 ANQGSEA. The CDR3 is 13 residues long. The CDR3 protein is CSVDLGSSYEQYF. CDR3 bases: TGCAGCGTTGATCTGGGGAGTTCCTACGAGCAGTACTTC.

The CDR3 DNA sequence: TGTGCCAGCAGCCTTGGGGGTGGTGAGCAGTTCTTC. It is translated as CASSLGGGEQFF. The J gene is TRBJ2-1, the V gene TRBV9; perhaps D is TRBD1 or TRBD2 (5 bases each). The CDR3 spans 12 residues. V was cut by 4 bases and J by 9 bases, with 11 bases left in between. The germline V gene has CDR1 SGDLS and CDR2 YYNGEE.

The chain carries TRBV27 and TRBJ2-7, with 12 bases fitting TRBD1. Germline CDR1 and CDR2: MNHEY and SMNVEV (reference sequence). The CDR3 covers 13 residues. V shed 7 bases and J 5 bases; nucleotides not matched to a gene: 3. CDR3 sequence: CASTGTGGNEQYF. For the CDR3, the DNA is TGTGCCAGCACTGGGACAGGGGGCAACGAGCAGTACTTC.

In this sample, this clone turned up once. This chain links TRBV12-5 with TRBJ1-4, with a weak D call TRBD1 (5 bases). In germline, CDR1 is LGHNT, CDR2 FRNRAP. The CDR3 is 13 residues long. Trimming cost V 11 bases and J 2 bases, with 12 bases left between them. Written as DNA, the CDR3 is TGTGCTGTGTGGGGCTTCACTAATGAAAAACTGTTTTTT. It is translated as CAVWGFTNEKLFF.

V usage is TRBV11-2 and J usage is TRBJ2-7; 8 nucleotides align to TRBD2. CDR1 is SGHAT, CDR2 FQNNGV, per germline. Trimming cost V 7 bases and J 1 base; bases outside gene matches: 9. The CDR3 is made up of 15 amino acids. CDR3 protein: CASTLAGAQSYEQYF. The CDR3, as DNA: TGTGCCAGCACCCTAGCGGGCGCACAATCCTACGAGCAGTACTTC. Complete variable domain (other parts from reference TRBV11-2 and TRBJ2-7): EAGVAQSPRYKIIEKRQSVAFWCNPISGHATLYWYQQILGQGPKLLIQFQNNGVVDDSQLPKDRFSAERLKGVDSTLKIQPAKLEDSAVYLCASTLAGAQSYEQYFGPGTRLTVT.

A note on this clone: Other DNA sequences of this sample code for an identical CDR3. The rearrangement links TRBV5-1 to TRBJ2-2; D is undetermined. This CDR3 has 12 amino acids. CDR1 and CDR2 (germline): SGHRS, YFSETQ. V shed 2 bases and J shed 6 bases, with 5 bases lying between them. The CDR3 nucleotides read TGCGCCAGCAGCTTTTCGGCCGGGGAGCTGTTTTTT. Its translation: CASSFSAGELFF.

The chain recombines TRBV6-5 with TRBJ2-1, with TRBD2 identical over 12 bases. CDR1 and CDR2 (germline): MNHEY, SVGAGI. CDR3 length equals 14 residues. Trimming took 8 bases from V and 7 from J; bases not matched to a gene: 6. The CDR3 sequence: CASGVTSGGNEQFF. The CDR3 nucleotides are TGTGCCAGCGGTGTGACTAGCGGGGGTAATGAGCAGTTCTTC.

This sequence joins TRBV19 and TRBJ1-5, with D possibly TRBD1 on 5 matching bases. The germline V gene encodes CDR1 LNHDA and CDR2 SQIVND (reference sequence). The germline V and J ends were trimmed by 3 bases and 7 bases, with 25 bases remaining between them. The CDR3 extends over 18 amino acids. The CDR3 is CASSMSSGQGRLSQPQHF. The CDR3 DNA reads as TGTGCCAGTAGTATGTCATCCGGGCAGGGAAGGCTAAGCCAGCCCCAGCATTTT.

As regards this clone: The sample has other DNA sequences that encode this CDR3 too. V and J are TRBV5-4 and TRBJ2-7; D possibly uses TRBD1 or TRBD2 (5 bases each). Germline CDR1 reads SGHNT; CDR2 reads YYREEE (reference sequence). The CDR3 covers 14 residues. V was cut by 0 bases and J by 0 bases, with 7 bases left in between. The CDR3 here is CASSLAGSSYEQYF. The CDR3 bases are TGTGCCAGCAGCTTGGCAGGGAGCTCCTACGAGCAGTACTTC.

Concerning this clone: The same CDR3 arises from other DNA sequences in this sample as well. The rearrangement joins TRBV5-1 to TRBJ2-7; D gene ambiguous. With 0 bases removed from V and 3 bases from J, the gap between germline ends came to 7 bases. Germline V gene lookup returns CDR1 SGHRS and CDR2 YFSETQ. CDR3 length: 13 residues. CDR3 in amino acids: CASSLAWGYEQYF. The CDR3 bases are TGCGCCAGCAGCTTGGCCTGGGGCTACGAGCAGTACTTC.

V usage is TRBV7-2 and J usage is TRBJ2-2, with unresolved D. V dropped 5 bases and J dropped 3 bases, with 7 bases sitting between them. CDR3 length equals 13 residues. Germline V gene data show CDR1 as SGHTA and CDR2 as FQGNSA. The CDR3 bases are TGTGCCAGCAGCCCCTTCGACACCGGGGAGCTGTTTTTT. As protein: CASSPFDTGELFF.

This clone appeared once. The rearrangement uses TRBV29-1 and TRBJ2-7, with 8 bases lining up with TRBD1. Trimming removed 3 bases from V and 2 bases from J; junction bases left unmatched: 6. Germline CDR1 reads SQVTM; CDR2 reads ANQGSEA. CDR3 length: 14 amino acids. The CDR3 reads CSVDSGGSAYEQYF. CDR3 nucleotide sequence: TGCAGCGTTGATTCAGGGGGCTCAGCCTACGAGCAGTACTTC.

This clone was seen only once. V usage is TRBV9 and J usage is TRBJ2-1; TRBD2 might be the D (5 bases). Germline V lookup: CDR1 SGDLS, CDR2 YYNGEE. V dropped 0 bases and J dropped 8 bases, with 12 bases sitting between them. This CDR3 is 14 amino acids long. The CDR3 spells CASSVGRGGYEQFF. For the CDR3, the DNA is TGTGCCAGCAGCGTAGGGCGAGGAGGTTATGAGCAGTTCTTC. The full variable domain, completed using reference TRBV9 and TRBJ2-1, is DSGVTQTPKHLITATGQRVTLRCSPRSGDLSVYWYQQSLDQGLQFLIQYYNGEERAKGNILERFSAQQFPDLHSELNLSSLELGDSALYFCASSVGRGGYEQFFGPGTRLTVL.

This chain uses TRBV6-1 with TRBJ2-3; 13 nucleotides line up with TRBD2. Germline CDR1 is MNHNS and CDR2 is SASEGT. The ends lost 1 base at V and 5 bases at J; junction bases unmatched: 6. This CDR3 comprises 17 residues. The CDR3 bases are TGTGCCAGCAGTGAAGGGACTAGCGGGGGTTGGTTAGATACGCAGTATTTT. Translation gives CASSEGTSGGWLDTQYF.

This chain links TRBV6-1 with TRBJ1-2; TRBD1 might be the D (6 bases). Trimming cost V 5 bases and J 1 base, with 8 bases left between them. The germline gives CDR1 MNHNS, CDR2 SASEGT. There are 13 residues in the CDR3. In DNA, the CDR3 is TGTGCCAGCAGTATACAGGGTAACTATGGCTACACCTTC. Translation gives CASSIQGNYGYTF.

The chain recombines TRBV5-6 with TRBJ2-4; 14 bases agree with TRBD2. V was clipped by 3 bases and J by 8 bases; unmatched bases: 1. Per the germline V gene, CDR1 is SGHDT and CDR2 is YYEEEE. This CDR3 is 14 amino acids long. CDR3 residues: CASSWGLAGDIQYF. The DNA for the CDR3 is TGTGCCAGCAGCTGGGGACTAGCGGGAGACATTCAGTACTTC.

The chain has TRBV27 and TRBJ1-2; weak D call: TRBD1 (5 bases). Germline V gene data show CDR1 as MNHEY and CDR2 as SMNVEV (reference sequence). CDR3 length equals 13 residues. Trimming cost V 6 bases and J 2 bases, with 10 bases left between them. The DNA of the CDR3 is TGTGCCAGCAGAGAAAGGGGAAACTATGGCTACACCTTC. This encodes CASRERGNYGYTF.

The chain couples TRBV28 to TRBJ1-6, with D unresolved. The CDR3 has 17 residues. Trimming left V 1 base short and J 2 bases short, with 12 bases between. Germline V CDR1 and CDR2: MDHEN, SYDVKM. The CDR3 nucleotides read TGTGCCAGCAGTTTATCCCCCCCCGGACCCTATAATTCACCCCTCCACTTT. Encoded protein: CASSLSPPGPYNSPLHF.

Comment on this clone: This CDR3 is missing its conserved last phenylalanine or tryptophan, likely due to a read error. The limits of the CDR3 on the DNA are not certain, so only TCRdb's listed CDR3 is given. The rearrangement joins TRBV21-1 to TRBJ1-6; the D call TRBD1 from the table was never checked on the DNA. TRBV21-1 constitutes a pseudogene. Ends included, the CDR3 has 10 residues. The CDR3 region is CASSKRDRPV.

In regard to this clone: Additional DNA sequences in this sample encode the identical CDR3. This chain connects TRBV27 to TRBJ1-6, with D maybe TRBD1 (6 bases). This CDR3 is 14 amino acids long. The germline V gene encodes CDR1 MNHEY and CDR2 SMNVEV (reference sequence). The germline V and J ends were trimmed by 3 bases and 10 bases, with 13 bases remaining between them. CDR3 sequence (DNA): TGTGCCAGCAGTTTTGGGCAGGGGCGGTCACCCCTCCACTTT. Translated: CASSFGQGRSPLHF.